Each of the 12 T cell receptor beta chains below was sequenced from the same sample in a study of blood T cell repertoires in COVID-19. Produced via immunoSEQ multiplex PCR; TCRdb's table is partial and in-frame only. The sample records some 180,000 clones, roughly nine tenths being singletons. The sample taken for sequencing was peripheral blood. Receptors originate from a man aged 35-49 years with acute or convalescent COVID-19.

The chain employs TRBV5-1 and TRBJ2-7; maybe TRBD1 (5 bases). V was shortened by 5 bases and J by 5 bases, with 14 bases between the two germline ends. Germline V CDR1 and CDR2: SGHRS, YFSETQ. CDR3 length equals 13 residues. CDR3 sequence: CASSGQGLDEQYF. For the CDR3, the DNA is TGCGCCAGCAGTGGGCAGGGTCTCGACGAGCAGTACTTC.

In its sample, this clone was seen once. The CDR3 DNA reads as TGTGCCAGCAGCTTGGGGGCAGGCAATCAGCCCCAGCATTTT. Its translation: CASSLGAGNQPQHF. The chain employs TRBV5-5 and TRBJ1-5; no clear D gene. The CDR3 has 14 amino acids. Looked up from germline, CDR1 is SGHKS and CDR2 is YYEKEE (reference sequence). Trimming took 0 bases from V and 2 from J, leaving 6 bases between them. The full variable domain, its missing parts supplied by reference TRBV5-5 and TRBJ1-5, is DAGVTQSPTHLIKTRGQQVTLRCSPISGHKSVSWYQQVLGQGPQFIFQYYEKEERGRGNFPDRFSARQFPNYSSELNVNALLLGDSALYLCASSLGAGNQPQHFGDGTRLSIL.

CDR3 coding DNA: TGTGCCAGCAGCTCTCCGGGAAACACCATATATTTT. This encodes CASSSPGNTIYF. The gene calls are TRBV11-2 and TRBJ1-3; D uncertain. Trimming shortened V by 4 bases and J by 4 bases, and 5 bases separated the two germline ends. The CDR3 spans 12 residues. Germline V gene data show CDR1 as SGHAT and CDR2 as FQNNGV.

This chain links TRBV5-1 with TRBJ2-2, with D possibly TRBD1 on 6 matching bases. This CDR3 is built from 15 residues. Germline V CDR1 and CDR2: SGHRS, YFSETQ. V was cut by 3 bases and J by 6 bases, with 15 bases left in between. DNA of the CDR3: TGCGCCAGCAGCTGGACACAGGGTAGCGCCGGGGAGCTGTTTTTT. Translating gives CASSWTQGSAGELFF.

The chain links TRBV28 to TRBJ1-4, with 7 bases matching TRBD1. The V segment lost 5 bases and the J segment 3 bases; nucleotides outside the gene matches: 3. The CDR3 consists of 14 residues. Germline loops: CDR1 MDHEN, CDR2 SYDVKM. CDR3 DNA: TGTGCCAGCAGTCCAGGGGGTGCTAATGAAAAACTGTTTTTT. As protein: CASSPGGANEKLFF.

The chain joins TRBV2 to TRBJ2-7; 10 bases are a match to TRBD1. V lost 8 bases and J lost 4; bases outside the gene matches: 5. Germline V gene sequence: CDR1 SNHLY, CDR2 FYNNEI. The CDR3 runs 13 residues. DNA of the CDR3: TGTGCCAGCGGACGGGACAGGGGTTACGAGCAGTACTTC. Translating gives CASGRDRGYEQYF.

The chain combines TRBV5-1 with TRBJ2-1; the match to TRBD2 covers 8 bases. Germline V CDR1 and CDR2: SGHRS, YFSETQ. The CDR3 covers 15 residues. With V trimmed by 0 bases and J by 4 bases, 3 bases remained unmatched. CDR3 amino acids: CASSLGSGAYNEQFF. The DNA of the CDR3 is TGCGCCAGCAGCTTGGGTAGCGGGGCTTACAATGAGCAGTTCTTC.

V is TRBV29-1 and J is TRBJ1-1; perhaps TRBD1 as D (6 bases). This CDR3 is built from 13 residues. Germline values: CDR1 SQVTM, CDR2 ANQGSEA. Trimming took 3 bases from V and 1 from J, leaving 9 bases between them. The CDR3 here is CSVDYRANTEAFF. The DNA for the CDR3 is TGCAGCGTTGACTACAGGGCGAACACTGAAGCTTTCTTT.

As DNA, the CDR3 is TGTGCCAGTAGTCCCACGACAGGGGGAACAGATACGCAGTATTTT. As protein: CASSPTTGGTDTQYF. The rearrangement links TRBV19 to TRBJ2-3, with 9 positions matching TRBD1. The CDR3 length is 15 residues. Per germline, CDR1 LNHDA and CDR2 SQIVND (reference sequence). V was clipped by 5 bases and J by 3 bases; unmatched bases: 6.

This chain joins TRBV29-1 and TRBJ2-2, with 8 bases that match TRBD1. The CDR3 has 13 amino acids. V was clipped by 5 bases and J by 5 bases; unmatched bases: 4. Germline loops: CDR1 SQVTM, CDR2 ANQGSEA. The CDR3 DNA is TGCAGCGTTCCGACAGGGGTAACCGGGGAGCTGTTTTTT. It specifies CSVPTGVTGELFF.

This clone was observed once. The V and J genes are TRBV7-9 and TRBJ1-2; 11 nucleotides agree with TRBD1. Germline V gives CDR1 SEHNR, CDR2 FQNEAQ (reference sequence). After removal of 3 bases from V and 6 bases from J, the junction contained 3 bases not matched to a gene. CDR3 length: 14 residues. The CDR3 is CASSFGTGGDGYTF. The CDR3, as DNA: TGTGCCAGCAGCTTTGGGACAGGGGGGGATGGCTACACCTTC. Supplemented by reference TRBV7-9 and TRBJ1-2, the full variable domain reads DTGVSQNPRHKITKRGQNVTFRCDPISEHNRLYWYRQTLGQGPEFLTYFQNEAQLEKSRLLSDRFSAERPKGSFSTLEIQRTEQGDSAMYLCASSFGTGGDGYTFGSGTRLTVV.

The chain carries TRBV20-1 and TRBJ1-1; 7 nucleotides align to TRBD1. V gave up 3 bases and J gave up 6 bases; unmatched junction bases: 10. Per germline, CDR1 DFQATT and CDR2 SNEGSKA (reference sequence). The CDR3 is 14 residues long. The CDR3 loop is CSASDRAVSAEAFF. DNA of the CDR3: TGCAGTGCTAGTGACAGGGCGGTCAGCGCTGAAGCTTTCTTT.